Listed below are T cell receptor beta chains from one sample, sequenced in a study of T cell responses to AZD1222 COVID-19 vaccine. The assay was immunoSEQ multiplex PCR, and TCRdb's table has in-frame clones only and misses some. The sample consists of tens of thousands of clones, roughly nine tenths of them appearing once. This material consisted of peripheral blood, taken 28 days after the second AZD1222 dose. These TCRs come from an adult who received the AZD1222 COVID-19 vaccine. Both conserved end residues are part of each CDR3. The D gene is left open where the match is weak. Rows may omit the clone size; those that give it use once, few, many or a size class.

CDR3aa | CDR3nt | abundance | j_gene | v_gene | d_gene
CASSVDSYSNQPQHF | TGTGCCAGTAGTGTTGACAGCTATAGCAATCAGCCCCAGCATTTT | NA | TRBJ1-5 | TRBV19 | NA
CASSLLEGSSYGYTF | TGTGCCAGCAGTTTACTTGAGGGTTCGAGCTATGGCTACACCTTC | NA | TRBJ1-2 | TRBV27 | NA
CASRIASGNTIYF | TGTGCCAGCAGAATAGCATCTGGAAACACCATATATTTT | NA | TRBJ1-3 | TRBV12-3/TRBV12-4 | NA
CASSEWTLHGYTF | TGTGCCAGCAGTGAGTGGACACTCCATGGCTACACCTTC | NA | TRBJ1-2 | TRBV2 | NA
CASSLALGRTGELFF | TGTGCCAGCAGCTTAGCGTTAGGGCGCACCGGGGAGCTGTTTTTT | NA | TRBJ2-2 | TRBV7-7 | NA
CASSYRLTSTDTQYF | TGTGCCAGCAGTTATCGGCTGACTAGCACAGATACGCAGTATTTT | NA | TRBJ2-3 | TRBV6-2/TRBV6-3 | NA
CASSLSGMVMNTEAFF | TGCGCCAGCAGCTTATCAGGAATGGTAATGAACACTGAAGCTTTCTTT | NA | TRBJ1-1 | TRBV5-1 | NA
CASSNINRDRVGSGANVLTF | TGTGCCAGCTCAAACATCAACCGGGACAGGGTTGGATCTGGGGCCAACGTCCTGACTTTC | NA | TRBJ2-6 | TRBV18 | TRBD1
CASSPTPGATDTQYF | TGTGCCAGCAGCCCAACACCGGGAGCCACAGATACGCAGTATTTT | NA | TRBJ2-3 | TRBV9 | NA
CASSYRQNLLNEKLFF | TGTGCCAGCAGTTATCGGCAGAACTTGTTAAATGAAAAACTGTTTTTT | NA | TRBJ1-4 | TRBV6-5 | NA
CASSLNNEQFF | TGTGCCAGCAGTCTAAACAATGAGCAGTTCTTC | NA | TRBJ2-1 | TRBV12-3/TRBV12-4 | NA
CATSRDKRTNTGELFF | TGTGCCACCAGCAGAGATAAGCGTACGAACACCGGGGAGCTGTTTTTT | NA | TRBJ2-2 | TRBV15 | NA
CASSLDGLAVQSSYNEQFF | TGTGCCAGCAGCTTAGATGGACTAGCGGTCCAGAGCTCCTACAATGAGCAGTTCTTC | NA | TRBJ2-1 | TRBV7-9 | TRBD2
CASSSDREADTQYF | TGCGCCAGCAGCTCGGACAGGGAGGCAGATACGCAGTATTTT | NA | TRBJ2-3 | TRBV5-1 | TRBD1
CASSHTGTEAFF | TGCGCCAGCAGTCATACAGGGACTGAAGCTTTCTTT | NA | TRBJ1-1 | TRBV10-2 | NA
CATGAYNEQFF | TGTGCCACGGGCGCCTACAATGAGCAGTTCTTC | NA | TRBJ2-1 | TRBV6-5 | NA
CASSLGTSQNIQYF | TGCGCCAGCAGCTTGGGAACATCACAAAACATTCAGTACTTC | NA | TRBJ2-4 | TRBV5-1 | NA
CASSETGGYGRGQPQHF | TGTGCCAGCAGTGAAACTGGTGGGTATGGTCGAGGTCAGCCCCAGCATTTT | NA | TRBJ1-5 | TRBV6-1 | NA
CATSDPGGRELFF | TGTGCCACCAGTGACCCCGGGGGGCGGGAGCTGTTTTTT | NA | TRBJ2-2 | TRBV24-1 | NA
CASSLFIRTGGGTEAFF | TGTGCCAGCAGCTTATTCATCCGGACAGGGGGAGGGACTGAAGCTTTCTTT | NA | TRBJ1-1 | TRBV5-6 | TRBD1
CASSTYTGELFF | TGTGCCAGCAGCACTTACACCGGGGAGCTGTTTTTT | once | TRBJ2-2 | TRBV5-5 | NA
CASSSDTRTNTQYF | TGTGCCAGCAGTAGCGATACACGCACGAATACGCAGTATTTT | NA | TRBJ2-3 | TRBV2 | NA
CASSTEEGAGNTIYF | TGTGCCAGCAGCACCGAGGAGGGGGCAGGAAACACCATATATTTT | once | TRBJ1-3 | TRBV7-9 | TRBD1
CASSYPVGGADTQYF | TGTGCCAGCAGTTACCCCGTGGGGGGGGCAGATACGCAGTATTTT | NA | TRBJ2-3 | TRBV6-5 | TRBD2
CASSLESGVWNYGYTF | TGTGCCAGCAGCTTGGAGTCCGGGGTGTGGAACTATGGCTACACCTTC | NA | TRBJ1-2 | TRBV5-8 | NA
CASSLGRETQYF | TGTGCCAGCAGCTTAGGCAGGGAGACCCAGTACTTC | NA | TRBJ2-5 | TRBV7-8 | NA
CASSLGQGSEAFF | TGTGCCAGCAGCTTAGGACAGGGATCTGAAGCTTTCTTT | NA | TRBJ1-1 | TRBV7-9 | TRBD1
CASSRGLTNYGYTF | TGTGCCAGCTCGCGGGGGCTTACTAACTATGGCTACACCTTC | NA | TRBJ1-2 | TRBV18 | NA
CASSELMGTEAFF | TGTGCCAGCAGTGAACTAATGGGAACTGAAGCTTTCTTT | NA | TRBJ1-1 | TRBV6-1 | NA
CASSPNRQGGYYSPLHF | TGCGCCAGCAGCCCAAACCGACAGGGAGGCTACTACTCACCCCTCCACTTT | NA | TRBJ1-6 | TRBV5-1 | TRBD1
CASSLDRGLSPLHF | TGTGCCAGCAGCCTCGACAGGGGGCTTTCACCCCTCCACTTT | NA | TRBJ1-6 | TRBV5-4 | TRBD1
CASSQTGQSSSGANVLTF | TGTGCCAGCAGCCAAACGGGACAGTCATCCTCTGGGGCCAACGTCCTGACTTTC | NA | TRBJ2-6 | TRBV7-3 | TRBD1
CAITDGRYGYTF | TGCGCCATAACCGACGGACGATATGGCTACACCTTC | few | TRBJ1-2 | TRBV10-2 | NA
CASSPGVTRSGYTF | TGTGCCAGTAGCCCAGGGGTCACAAGAAGTGGCTACACCTTC | NA | TRBJ1-2 | TRBV19 | NA
CASSAGAGAAETQYF | TGTGCCAGCAGCGCGGGAGCGGGGGCCGCGGAGACCCAGTACTTC | few | TRBJ2-5 | TRBV9 | TRBD2
CASGVEAGYGYTF | TGTGCCAGCGGGGTAGAAGCGGGCTATGGCTACACCTTC | NA | TRBJ1-2 | TRBV7-3 | NA